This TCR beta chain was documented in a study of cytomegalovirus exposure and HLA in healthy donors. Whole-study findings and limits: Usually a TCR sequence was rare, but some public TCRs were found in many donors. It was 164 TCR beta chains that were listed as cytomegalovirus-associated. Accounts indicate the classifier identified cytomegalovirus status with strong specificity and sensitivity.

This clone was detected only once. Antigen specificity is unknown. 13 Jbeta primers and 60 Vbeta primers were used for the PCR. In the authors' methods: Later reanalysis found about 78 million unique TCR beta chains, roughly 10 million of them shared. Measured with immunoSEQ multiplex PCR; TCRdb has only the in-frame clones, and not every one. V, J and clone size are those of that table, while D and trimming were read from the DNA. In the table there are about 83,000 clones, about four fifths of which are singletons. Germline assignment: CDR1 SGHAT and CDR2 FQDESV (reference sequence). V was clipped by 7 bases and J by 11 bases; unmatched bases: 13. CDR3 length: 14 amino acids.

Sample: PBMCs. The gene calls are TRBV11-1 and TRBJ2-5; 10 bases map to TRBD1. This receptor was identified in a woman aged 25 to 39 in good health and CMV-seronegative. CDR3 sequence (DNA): TGTGCCAGCACCTACCGGGACAGGGGATCCCCGCAGTACTTC. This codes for CASTYRDRGSPQYF.